This note documents a single T cell receptor (beta chain) sequence. This entry is derived from a study of blood T cell repertoires in COVID-19. About the study: Acute-phase and convalescent COVID-19 samples originated in the United States, Italy and Spain.

In the authors' workflow: Nucleated cell counts were estimated from reference gene primer amplification. Sequencing used immunoSEQ multiplex PCR; TCRdb keeps in-frame clones, though not all of them. D and trimming come from the DNA, and the V and J calls and clone size come from that table. The sample records over 200,000 clones, about 73% being singletons. The germline V gene encodes CDR1 LGHDT and CDR2 YNNKEL (reference sequence). Germline trimming cut 3 bases from V and 7 bases from J; bases unmatched to any gene: 5. CDR3 size: 15 residues. The clonotype originates from a woman aged 80 or older with acute or convalescent COVID-19. Sequences were obtained from peripheral blood. This chain joins TRBV3-1 (or the pseudogene TRBV3-2) and TRBJ2-1; 11 bases map to TRBD2. The CDR3 is CASSHTSGGSNEQFF. The DNA of the CDR3 is TGTGCCAGCAGCCATACTAGCGGGGGATCTAATGAGCAGTTCTTC.